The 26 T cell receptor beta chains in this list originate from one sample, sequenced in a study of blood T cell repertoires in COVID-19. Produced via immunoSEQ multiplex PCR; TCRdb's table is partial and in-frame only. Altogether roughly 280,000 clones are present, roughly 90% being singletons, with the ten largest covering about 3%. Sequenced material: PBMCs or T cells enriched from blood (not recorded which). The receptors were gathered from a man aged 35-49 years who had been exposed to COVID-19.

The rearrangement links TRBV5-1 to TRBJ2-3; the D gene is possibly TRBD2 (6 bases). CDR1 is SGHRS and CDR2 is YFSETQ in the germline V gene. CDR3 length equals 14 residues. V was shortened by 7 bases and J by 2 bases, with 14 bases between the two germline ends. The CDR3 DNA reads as TGCGCCAGCTACACCGGACTATACACAGATACGCAGTATTTT. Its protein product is CASYTGLYTDTQYF.

This chain's CDR3 is CASSLGTGTTYNEQFF. The CDR3 DNA sequence: TGTGCCAGCAGCTTAGGGACAGGCACCACCTACAATGAGCAGTTCTTC. This chain connects TRBV13 to TRBJ2-1; D is possibly TRBD1 (6 bases). Germline V gene data show CDR1 as PRHDT and CDR2 as FYEKMQ (reference sequence). This CDR3 has 16 amino acids. V was shortened by 0 bases and J by 2 bases, with 11 bases between the two germline ends.

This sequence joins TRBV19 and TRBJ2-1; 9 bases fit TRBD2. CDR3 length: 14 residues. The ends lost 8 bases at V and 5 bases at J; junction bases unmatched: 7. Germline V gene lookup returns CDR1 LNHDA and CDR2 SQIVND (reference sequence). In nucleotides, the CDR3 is TGTGCCAGTCAGAGCGAGCGGGGGGACAATGAGCAGTTCTTC. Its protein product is CASQSERGDNEQFF.

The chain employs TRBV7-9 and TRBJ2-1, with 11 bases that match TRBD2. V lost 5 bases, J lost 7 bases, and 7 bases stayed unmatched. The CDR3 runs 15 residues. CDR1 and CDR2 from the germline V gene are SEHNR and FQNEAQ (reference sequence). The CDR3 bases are TGTGCCAGCAGCGTCTACGGGACTAGCGGAAATGAGCAGTTCTTC. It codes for CASSVYGTSGNEQFF.

This CDR3 is CASSQEASGQETQYF. In DNA, the CDR3 is TGCGCCAGCAGCCAAGAGGCTAGCGGGCAAGAGACCCAGTACTTC. The V call is TRBV4-1, the J call TRBJ2-5, with 8 bases identical to TRBD2. CDR3 length: 15 amino acids. J gave up 2 bases and V 0 bases, and 2 bases lay outside the gene matches. From germline, CDR1 is MGHRA and CDR2 YSYEKL.

CDR3 loop: CASRGDRGYYQPQHF. For the CDR3, the DNA is TGTGCCAGCAGGGGGGACAGGGGATATTATCAGCCCCAGCATTTT. This sequence joins TRBV2 and TRBJ1-5; 10 bases line up with TRBD1. This CDR3 contains 15 residues. V was clipped by 6 bases and J by 5 bases; unmatched bases: 7. Per germline, CDR1 SNHLY and CDR2 FYNNEI. The variable domain in full, with the rest retrieved from reference TRBV2 and TRBJ1-5, is EPEVTQTPSHQVTQMGQEVILRCVPISNHLYFYWYRQILGQKVEFLVSFYNNEISEKSEIFDDQFSVERPDGSNFTLKIRSTKLEDSAMYFCASRGDRGYYQPQHFGDGTRLSIL.

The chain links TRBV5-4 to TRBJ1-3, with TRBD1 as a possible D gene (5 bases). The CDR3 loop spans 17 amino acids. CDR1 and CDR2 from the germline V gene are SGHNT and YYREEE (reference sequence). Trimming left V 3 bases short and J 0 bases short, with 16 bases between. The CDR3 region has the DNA TGTGCCAGCAGCTCGGGGCGGGGTAAGAGCTCTGGAAACACCATATATTTT. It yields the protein CASSSGRGKSSGNTIYF.

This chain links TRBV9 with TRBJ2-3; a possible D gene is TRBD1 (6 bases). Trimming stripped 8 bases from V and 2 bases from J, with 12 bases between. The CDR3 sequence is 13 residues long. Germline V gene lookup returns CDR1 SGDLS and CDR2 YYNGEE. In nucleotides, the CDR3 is TGTGCCAGTGGAACAGGGACCACAGATACGCAGTATTTT. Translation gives CASGTGTTDTQYF.

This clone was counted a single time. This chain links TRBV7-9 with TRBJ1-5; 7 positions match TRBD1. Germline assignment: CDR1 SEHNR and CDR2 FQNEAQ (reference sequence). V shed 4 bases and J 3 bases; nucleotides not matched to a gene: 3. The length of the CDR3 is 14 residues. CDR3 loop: CASSYTGDNQPQHF. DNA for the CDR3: TGTGCCAGCAGCTATACAGGGGACAATCAGCCCCAGCATTTT. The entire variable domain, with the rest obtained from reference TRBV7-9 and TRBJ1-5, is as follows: DTGVSQNPRHKITKRGQNVTFRCDPISEHNRLYWYRQTLGQGPEFLTYFQNEAQLEKSRLLSDRFSAERPKGSFSTLEIQRTEQGDSAMYLCASSYTGDNQPQHFGDGTRLSIL.

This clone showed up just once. The DNA of the CDR3 is TGTGCCAGCAGTTTACTAGAAAAACTGTTTTTT. Its translation is CASSLLEKLFF. The chain carries TRBV12-3 or TRBV12-4 and TRBJ1-4; D gene uncertain. Trimming pared 2 bases from V and 8 bases from J, leaving 3 bases between. The CDR3 has 11 residues.

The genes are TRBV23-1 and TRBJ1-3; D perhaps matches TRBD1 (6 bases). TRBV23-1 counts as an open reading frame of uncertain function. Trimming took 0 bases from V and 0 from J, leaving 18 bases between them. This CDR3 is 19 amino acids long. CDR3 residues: CASSQSFLGGHLSGNTIYF. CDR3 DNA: TGCGCCAGCAGTCAATCTTTTTTAGGGGGACACCTCTCTGGAAACACCATATATTTT.

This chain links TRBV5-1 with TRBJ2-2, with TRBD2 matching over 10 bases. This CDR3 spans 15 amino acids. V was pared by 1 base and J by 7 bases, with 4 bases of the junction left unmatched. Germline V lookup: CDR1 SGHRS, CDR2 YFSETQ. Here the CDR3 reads CASSLTAGGHGELFF. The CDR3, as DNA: TGCGCCAGCAGCTTGACAGCGGGAGGGCACGGGGAGCTGTTTTTT.

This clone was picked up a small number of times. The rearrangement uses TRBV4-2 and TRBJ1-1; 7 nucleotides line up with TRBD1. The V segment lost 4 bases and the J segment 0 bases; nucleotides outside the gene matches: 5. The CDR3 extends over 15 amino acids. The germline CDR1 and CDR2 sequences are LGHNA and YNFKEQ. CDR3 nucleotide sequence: TGTGCCAGCAGCCGCCTACAGGGGTTGAACACTGAAGCTTTCTTT. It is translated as CASSRLQGLNTEAFF.

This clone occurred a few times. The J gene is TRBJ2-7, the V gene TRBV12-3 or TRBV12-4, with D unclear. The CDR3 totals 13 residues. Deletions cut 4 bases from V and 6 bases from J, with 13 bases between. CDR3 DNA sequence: TGTGCCAGCAGTTCAACCCATTCAGGCGAGCAGTACTTC. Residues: CASSSTHSGEQYF.

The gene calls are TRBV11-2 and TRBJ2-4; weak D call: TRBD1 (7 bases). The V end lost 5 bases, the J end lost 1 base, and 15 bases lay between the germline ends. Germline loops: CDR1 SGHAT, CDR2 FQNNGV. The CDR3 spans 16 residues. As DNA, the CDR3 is TGTGCCAGCAGCGAAATCAGGGGGGCGGCCAAAAACATTCAGTACTTC. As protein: CASSEIRGAAKNIQYF.

CDR3 bases: TGTGCCAGTACCCACCTACCTGGACAGGGGAACACTGAAGCTTTCTTT. Protein sequence: CASTHLPGQGNTEAFF. This chain links TRBV19 with TRBJ1-1; 8 positions match TRBD1. Losses at the gene ends were 7 bases for V and 1 base for J; bases not matched to a gene: 11. Germline V gene data show CDR1 as LNHDA and CDR2 as SQIVND (reference sequence). The CDR3 is 16 residues long. Based on the CDR3 plus reference TRBV19 and TRBJ1-1, the full variable domain is DGGITQSPKYLFRKEGQNVTLSCEQNLNHDAMYWYRQDPGQGLRLIYYSQIVNDFQKGDIAEGYSVSREKKESFPLTVTSAQKNPTAFYLCASTHLPGQGNTEAFFGQGTRLTVV.

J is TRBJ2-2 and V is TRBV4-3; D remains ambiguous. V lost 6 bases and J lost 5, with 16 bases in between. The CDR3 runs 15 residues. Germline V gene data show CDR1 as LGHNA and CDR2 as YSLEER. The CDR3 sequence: CASRKSRRTTGELFF. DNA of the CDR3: TGCGCCAGCAGGAAGAGCCGTCGCACTACCGGGGAGCTGTTTTTT.

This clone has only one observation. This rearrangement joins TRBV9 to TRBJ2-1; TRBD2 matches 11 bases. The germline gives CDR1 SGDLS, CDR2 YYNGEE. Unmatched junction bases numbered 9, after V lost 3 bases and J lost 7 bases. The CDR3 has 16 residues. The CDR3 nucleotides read TGTGCCAGCAGCGGCAAATATCGGACTAGCGGGAATGAGCAGTTCTTC. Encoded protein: CASSGKYRTSGNEQFF.

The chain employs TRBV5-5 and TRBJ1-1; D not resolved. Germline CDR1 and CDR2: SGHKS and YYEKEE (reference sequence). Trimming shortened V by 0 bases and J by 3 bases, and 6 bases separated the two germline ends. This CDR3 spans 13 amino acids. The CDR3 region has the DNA TGTGCCAGCAGCTTGGAGGAGCACACTGAAGCTTTCTTT. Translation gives CASSLEEHTEAFF.

The CDR3: CASSLEQPSYEQYF. In DNA, the CDR3 is TGTGCCAGCAGCTTAGAACAGCCGTCCTACGAGCAGTACTTC. J is TRBJ2-7 and V is TRBV5-4, with unresolved D. Trimming removed 2 bases at V and 1 base at J, with 10 bases between. The CDR3 is 14 residues long. The germline V gene has CDR1 SGHNT and CDR2 YYREEE (reference sequence). The full variable domain, in which reference TRBV5-4 and TRBJ2-7 provide the parts outside the CDR3, is ETGVTQSPTHLIKTRGQQVTLRCSSQSGHNTVSWYQQALGQGPQFIFQYYREEENGRGNFPPRFSGLQFPNYSSELNVNALELDDSALYLCASSLEQPSYEQYFGPGTRLTVT.

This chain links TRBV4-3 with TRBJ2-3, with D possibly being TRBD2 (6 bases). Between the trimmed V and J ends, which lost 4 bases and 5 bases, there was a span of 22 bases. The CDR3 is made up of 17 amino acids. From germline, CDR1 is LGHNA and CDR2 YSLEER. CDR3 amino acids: CASSPTPAGALRDTQYF. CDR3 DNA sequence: TGCGCCAGCAGCCCCACCCCAGCGGGCGCTCTTAGAGATACGCAGTATTTT.

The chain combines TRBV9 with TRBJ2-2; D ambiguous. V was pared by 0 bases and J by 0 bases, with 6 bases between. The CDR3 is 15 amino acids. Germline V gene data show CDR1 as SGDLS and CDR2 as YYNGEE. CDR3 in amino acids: CASSVGLPNTGELFF. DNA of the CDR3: TGTGCCAGCAGCGTAGGTCTCCCGAACACCGGGGAGCTGTTTTTT.

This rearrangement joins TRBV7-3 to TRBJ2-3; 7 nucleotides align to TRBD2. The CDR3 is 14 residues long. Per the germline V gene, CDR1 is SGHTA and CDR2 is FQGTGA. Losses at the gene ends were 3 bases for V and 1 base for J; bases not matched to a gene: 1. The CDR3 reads CASSFGLGTDTQYF. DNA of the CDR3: TGTGCCAGCAGCTTTGGACTAGGCACAGATACGCAGTATTTT.

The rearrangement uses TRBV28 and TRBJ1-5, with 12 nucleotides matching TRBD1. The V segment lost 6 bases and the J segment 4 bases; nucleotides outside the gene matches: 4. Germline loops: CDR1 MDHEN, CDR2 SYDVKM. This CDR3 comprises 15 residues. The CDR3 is CASSRGQGANQPQHF. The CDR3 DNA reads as TGTGCCAGCAGCAGGGGACAGGGGGCGAATCAGCCCCAGCATTTT.

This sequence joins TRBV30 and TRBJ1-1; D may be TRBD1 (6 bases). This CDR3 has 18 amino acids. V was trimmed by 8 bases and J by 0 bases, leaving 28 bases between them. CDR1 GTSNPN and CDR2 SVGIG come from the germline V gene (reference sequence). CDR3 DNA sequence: TGTGCCCTTGTTTTGGGGGGGGGAGGACAGTCCGTGAACACTGAAGCTTTCTTT. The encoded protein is CALVLGGGGQSVNTEAFF.

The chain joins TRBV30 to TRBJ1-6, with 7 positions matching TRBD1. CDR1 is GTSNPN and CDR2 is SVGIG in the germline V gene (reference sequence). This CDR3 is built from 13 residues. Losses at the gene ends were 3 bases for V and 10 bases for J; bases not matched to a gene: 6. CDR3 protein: CAWSAQGGSPLHF. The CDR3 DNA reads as TGTGCCTGGAGCGCCCAGGGGGGCTCACCCCTCCACTTT.